This T cell receptor beta chain was found in a study of CD8+ T cells in alopecia areata. Treatment in this sample: oral pan-JAK inhibitor, 5-10 mg twice daily. Lesional scalp punch biopsies and peripheral blood came from alopecia areata patients. Germline lookup yields CDR1 MNHNS and CDR2 SASEGT. The CDR3 length is 15 residues. Trimming shortened V by 1 base and J by 0 bases, and 10 bases separated the two germline ends. Investigators isolated RNA and reverse transcribed it into cDNA to act as the sequencing template. Some clones are missing from TCRdb's copy, which holds only in-frame ones; the method was immunoSEQ multiplex PCR. The sample has about 180,000 clones; 40% to 55% are singletons.

This receptor was identified in a human donor with alopecia areata. The sequenced sample was CD8+ T cells sorted from blood, obtained around week 54, from a patient treated with tofacitinib. The rearrangement joins TRBV6-1 to TRBJ2-7; no reliable D call. This chain's CDR3 is CASSEGVVASYEQYF. DNA for the CDR3: TGTGCCAGCAGTGAAGGCGTGGTCGCCTCCTACGAGCAGTACTTC.